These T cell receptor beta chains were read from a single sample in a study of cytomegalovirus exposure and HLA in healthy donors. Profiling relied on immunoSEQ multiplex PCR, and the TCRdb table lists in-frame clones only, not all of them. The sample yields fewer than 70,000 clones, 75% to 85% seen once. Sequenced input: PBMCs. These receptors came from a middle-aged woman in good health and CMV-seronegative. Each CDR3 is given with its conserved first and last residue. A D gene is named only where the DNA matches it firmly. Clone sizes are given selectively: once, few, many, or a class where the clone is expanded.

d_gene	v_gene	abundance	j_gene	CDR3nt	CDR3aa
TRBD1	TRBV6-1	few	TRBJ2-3	TGTGCCAGCAGTGACCGGGGACAGACCTGGGCAGATACGCAGTATTTT	CASSDRGQTWADTQYF
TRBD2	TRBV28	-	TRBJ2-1	TGTGCCAGCAGTTTACGTAGCGGGAGGGCCCTAATCTACAATGAGCAGTTCTTC	CASSLRSGRALIYNEQFF
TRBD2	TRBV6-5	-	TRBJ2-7	TGTGCCAGCAGTAGAGCGGGATCCTACGAGCAGTACTTC	CASSRAGSYEQYF
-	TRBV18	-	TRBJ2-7	TGTGCCAGCTCACCGACCGAACAGGTGGGCGAGCAGTACTTC	CASSPTEQVGEQYF
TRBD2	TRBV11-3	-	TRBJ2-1	TGTGCCAGCAGCTTAGATAGCGGGAGCTGGAATGAGCAGTTCTTC	CASSLDSGSWNEQFF
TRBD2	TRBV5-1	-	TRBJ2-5	TGCGCCAGCAGCTTAAGCGGGAGGGGGCAGACCCAGTACTTC	CASSLSGRGQTQYF
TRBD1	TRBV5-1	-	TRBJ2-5	TGCGCCAGCAGCTTGATGGGACAGCACCAAGAGACCCAGTACTTC	CASSLMGQHQETQYF
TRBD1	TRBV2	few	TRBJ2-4	TGTGCCAGCACCATGGGACAGTCATTAGCCAAAAACATTCAGTACTTC	CASTMGQSLAKNIQYF
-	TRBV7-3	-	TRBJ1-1	TGTGCCAGCAGCCCCGGTGGGGGGGGGAACACTGAAGCTTTCTTT	CASSPGGGGNTEAFF
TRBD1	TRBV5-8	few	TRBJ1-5	TGTGCCAGCAGCCTGGGGACAGGGGTCCAGGGGCCCCAGCATTTT	CASSLGTGVQGPQHF
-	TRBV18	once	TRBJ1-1	TGTGCCAGCTCACCCGGGGGGAAAATGAACACTGAAGCTTTCTTT	CASSPGGKMNTEAFF
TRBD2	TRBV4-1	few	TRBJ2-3	TGCGCCAGCAGCCATTCGGGGGGGGCCGGCACAGATACGCAGTATTTT	CASSHSGGAGTDTQYF
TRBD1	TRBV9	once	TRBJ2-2	TGTGCCAGCAGCGTAGCCCTTTGGACAGGAGTCACCGGGGAGCTGTTTTTT	CASSVALWTGVTGELFF
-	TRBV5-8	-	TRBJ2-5	TGTGCCAGCAGCAGGGCGGCAGGGCTGGAGACCCAGTACTTC	CASSRAAGLETQYF
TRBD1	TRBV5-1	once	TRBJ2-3	TGCGCCAGCAGCTCGACAGGGGGGGCCACAGATACGCAGTATTTT	CASSSTGGATDTQYF
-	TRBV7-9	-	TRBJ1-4	TGTGCCAGCAGCTCCGGGGGGCTGTTTAATGAAAAACTGTTTTTT	CASSSGGLFNEKLFF
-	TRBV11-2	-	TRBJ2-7	TGTGCCAGCAGCTTAGACGCCTACGAGCAGTACTTC	CASSLDAYEQYF
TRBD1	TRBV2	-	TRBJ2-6	TGTGCCAGCAGTCCCGGGACAGGGTTCACCAGCTCTGGGGCCAACGTCCTGACTTTC	CASSPGTGFTSSGANVLTF
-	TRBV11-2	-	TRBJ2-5	TGTGCCAGCAGCCGAAGCAGGGCGCTAAAGACCCAGTACTTC	CASSRSRALKTQYF
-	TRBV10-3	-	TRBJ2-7	TGTGCCATCAGTGAGTCGGGGGGGCCTGGGCAGTACTTC	CAISESGGPGQYF
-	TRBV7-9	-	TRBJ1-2	TGTGCCAGCAGCTTAGTAGGGACAACGCTTAACTATGGCTACACCTTC	CASSLVGTTLNYGYTF
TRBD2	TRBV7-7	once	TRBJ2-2	TGTGCTAGCAGCCAGACTAGCGGGACGTACACCGGGGAGCTGTTTTTT	CASSQTSGTYTGELFF
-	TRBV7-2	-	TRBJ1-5	TGTGCCAGCGGAACAGGGCAGGCTCAGCCCCAGCATTTT	CASGTGQAQPQHF
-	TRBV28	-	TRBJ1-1	TGTGCCAGCATCATCATCGGGGGGTCGGTAGCTTTCTTT	CASIIIGGSVAFF
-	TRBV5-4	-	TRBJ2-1	TGTGCCAGCAGCCAAGACAGAAACTCCTACAATGAGCAGTTCTTC	CASSQDRNSYNEQFF
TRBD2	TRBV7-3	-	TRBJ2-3	TGTTCCAGCAGTCAAGCTGGACTAGTTGCGACAGATACGCAGTATTTT	CSSSQAGLVATDTQYF
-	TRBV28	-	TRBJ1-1	TGTGCCAGCAGAGGACAGAAAAGATTTATGAACACTGAAGCTTTCTTT	CASRGQKRFMNTEAFF
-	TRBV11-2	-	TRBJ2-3	TGTGCCAGCAGCTCCTACCCAAGCGGGCCTAGCACAGATACGCAGTATTTT	CASSSYPSGPSTDTQYF
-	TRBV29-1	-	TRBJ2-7	TGCAGCGTTGAACTGGGCACCAGCTCCTACGAGCAGTACTTC	CSVELGTSSYEQYF
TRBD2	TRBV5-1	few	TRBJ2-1	TGCGCCAGCAGCACGGGACTAGCGGGAGGCCGAGGCTCCTACAATGAGCAGTTCTTC	CASSTGLAGGRGSYNEQFF
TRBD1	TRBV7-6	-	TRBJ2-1	TGTGCCAGCAGCGACACAGGGGCAGGGGTGGGCAATGAGCAGTTCTTC	CASSDTGAGVGNEQFF
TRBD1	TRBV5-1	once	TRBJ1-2	TGCGCCAGCAGGCAGGGACAGGCATCGACCTATGGCTACACCTTC	CASRQGQASTYGYTF
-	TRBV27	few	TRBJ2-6	TGTGCCAGCACCAACTCTGGGGCCAACGTCCTGACTTTC	CASTNSGANVLTF
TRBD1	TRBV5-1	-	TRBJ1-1	TGCGCCAGCAGGTACGACAGGGGGCGCGAAACTGAAGCTTTCTTT	CASRYDRGRETEAFF
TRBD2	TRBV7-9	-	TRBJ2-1	TGTGCCAGCAGCCCTCAGAGCGGGAGATATGAGCAGTTCTTC	CASSPQSGRYEQFF
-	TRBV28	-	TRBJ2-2	TGTGCCAGCACTACCCCAGGAAACACCGGGGAGCTGTTTTTT	CASTTPGNTGELFF
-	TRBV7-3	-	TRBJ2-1	TGTGCCAGCAGCTTAATGCCATTAGCCGCCTACAATGAGCAGTTCTTC	CASSLMPLAAYNEQFF